This T cell receptor (beta chain) was identified during a study of blood T cell repertoires in COVID-19. Sequencing used immunoSEQ multiplex PCR; TCRdb keeps in-frame clones, though not all of them. The sample has just over 650,000 clones, more than 80% seen once. The germline CDR1 and CDR2 sequences are MGHDK and SYGVNS. The V and J ends lost 7 bases and 5 bases respectively, with 23 bases between them. The CDR3 runs 16 residues. The V and J genes are TRBV25-1 and TRBJ1-1; D ambiguous. The clonotype comes from a woman under 30 with acute or convalescent COVID-19. The material sequenced was peripheral blood. The CDR3 here is CASTKIRRETETEAFF. The CDR3 DNA is TGTGCCAGCACCAAAATTCGGAGGGAAACAGAGACTGAAGCTTTCTTT.